This T cell receptor (beta chain) originates from a study of cytomegalovirus exposure and HLA in healthy donors. Notes on the study in general: The authors later linked a missense DCLRE1C variant to TCR beta V- and J-gene trimming. Judged likely to be a sequencing artifact was a cluster of highly shared sequence variants. Follow-up analysis seemed to connect common viral pathogens with several of the most significant clusters identified.

As concerns this clone: What it recognizes is unknown.

PCR used 60 Vbeta primers and 13 Jbeta primers. Authors' processing steps: Around 76 million unique TCR beta chains, 9 million to 11 million shared, were counted in a later analysis. Assay used: immunoSEQ multiplex PCR; TCRdb lists only in-frame clones, some missing. That table is the source of V, J and clone size, and D and trimming were worked out from the DNA. The table has some 200,000 clones, around three quarters seen once. The sequenced material came from PBMCs. The TCR was taken from a woman aged 25 to 39 in good health and CMV-seropositive.

The chain's CDR3 is CASGDPTDTQYF. The CDR3 region has the DNA TGCGCCAGCGGAGACCCCACAGATACGCAGTATTTT. The genes are TRBV10-1 and TRBJ2-3, with D unresolved. CDR3 length: 12 amino acids. Trimming cost V 8 bases and J 2 bases, with 8 bases left between them. CDR1 is WNHNN and CDR2 is SYGVQD in the germline V gene (reference sequence).